A single sample is the source of the 18 T cell receptor beta chains below, sequenced in a study of blood T cell repertoires in COVID-19 (dated by TCRdb to the early 2020s). The method behind the library was the immunoSEQ multiplex PCR assay. TCRdb holds this immuneACCESS table with in-frame rearrangements only. Some clones are missing; in checked studies, unresolved V genes explain under half, and the rest has no known cause. Within this sample are some 260,000 clones, with 70% to 90% of them counted one time only. The top ten constitute roughly 0.8% of the sample. The sample comprised peripheral blood. Source of these receptors: a woman in her 30s with acute or convalescent COVID-19.

The chain combines TRBV19 with TRBJ2-7; 13 bases match TRBD2. Germline CDR1 LNHDA, CDR2 SQIVND (reference sequence). The length of the CDR3 is 15 residues. V lost 5 bases and J lost 4; bases outside the gene matches: 5. CDR3 DNA sequence: TGTGCCAGTAGTCCACGGACTAGCGGGAGTTACGAGCAGTACTTC. It specifies CASSPRTSGSYEQYF.

CDR3 DNA: TGTGCCAGCAGTTTAAGCATAGCAGGGTCCTCCTACGAGCAGTACTTC. This encodes CASSLSIAGSSYEQYF. V and J are TRBV6-2 or TRBV6-3 and TRBJ2-7; TRBD1 might be the D (5 bases). CDR3 length: 16 amino acids. V lost 4 bases, J lost 0 bases, and 16 bases lay in between. Germline lookup yields CDR1 MNHEY and CDR2 SVGEGT.

This clone was picked up a small number of times. This rearrangement joins TRBV4-3 to TRBJ2-2, with 7 bases identical to TRBD2. Germline CDR1 and CDR2: LGHNA and YSLEER. This CDR3 is 16 amino acids long. V gave up 0 bases and J gave up 6 bases; unmatched junction bases: 7. The CDR3 loop reads CASSQDIGRAAGELFF. The CDR3 DNA reads as TGCGCCAGCAGCCAAGATATTGGGAGGGCCGCCGGGGAGCTGTTTTTT.

The chain is built from TRBV19 and TRBJ2-5; 8 positions agree with TRBD1. This CDR3 contains 13 residues. Germline CDR1 is LNHDA and CDR2 is SQIVND (reference sequence). Losses at the gene ends were 0 bases for V and 7 bases for J; bases not matched to a gene: 1. In nucleotides, the CDR3 is TGTGCCAGTAGTATAGAGGACAGGGCGACCCAGTACTTC. This translates into CASSIEDRATQYF.

Comments on this clone: Other DNA sequences in the same sample also yield this CDR3. The gene calls are TRBV3-1 (or the pseudogene TRBV3-2) and TRBJ2-2; TRBD2 matches 14 bases. With V trimmed by 5 bases and J by 5 bases, 1 base remained unmatched. Germline CDR1 LGHDT, CDR2 YNNKEL (reference sequence). The CDR3 sequence is 15 residues long. CDR3 loop: CASSRLAGGTGELFF. The CDR3 coding sequence is TGTGCCAGCAGCAGACTAGCGGGAGGGACCGGGGAGCTGTTTTTT.

V gene TRBV27 combines with J gene TRBJ2-7, with D perhaps TRBD1 (5 bases). V lost 2 bases and J lost 4, with 9 bases in between. This CDR3 contains 13 residues. Looked up from germline, CDR1 is MNHEY and CDR2 is SMNVEV (reference sequence). The CDR3 protein is CASSLIQGYEQYF. The CDR3 DNA follows: TGTGCCAGCAGTTTAATCCAGGGATACGAGCAGTACTTC.

The rearrangement joins TRBV7-2 to TRBJ1-2; 7 nucleotides match TRBD1. Germline loops: CDR1 SGHTA, CDR2 FQGNSA. The J segment lost 2 bases and the V segment lost 7 bases, leaving 10 bases of the junction unmatched. The CDR3 runs to 15 residues. The CDR3 reads CASTPLGQRNYGYTF. The CDR3 nucleotides read TGTGCCAGCACCCCATTGGGACAGCGAAACTATGGCTACACCTTC.

The chain has TRBV21-1 and TRBJ2-1; the D call TRBD2 from the table was never checked on the DNA. TRBV21-1 is annotated as a pseudogene. This CDR3 has 15 amino acids. The CDR3 coding sequence is TGTGCCAGCAGGTTAGCGGAGAACTCCTACAATGAGCAGTTCTTC. This gives the protein CASRLAENSYNEQFF.

The CDR3 reads CASSPSGRNTEAFF. CDR3 DNA: TGTGCCAGCTCACCCTCCGGGAGAAACACTGAAGCTTTCTTT. V is TRBV18 and J is TRBJ1-1; no firm D call. The CDR3 is 14 residues long. Germline V lookup: CDR1 KGHSH, CDR2 LQKENI. V was cut by 3 bases and J by 2 bases, with 10 bases left in between.

The CDR3 protein is CASSGHPPETNEKLFF. In DNA form, the CDR3 reads TGTGCCAGCAGTGGTCACCCCCCGGAGACTAATGAAAAACTGTTTTTT. J is TRBJ1-4 and V is TRBV25-1; D gene uncertain. Per germline, CDR1 MGHDK and CDR2 SYGVNS. The CDR3 is 16 amino acids. Trimming took off 4 bases at V and 2 bases at J, with 14 bases between the two ends. Full variable domain (remainder filled in from reference TRBV25-1 and TRBJ1-4): EADIYQTPRYLVIGTGKKITLECSQTMGHDKMYWYQQDPGMELHLIHYSYGVNSTEKGDLSSESTVSRIRTEHFPLTLESARPSHTSQYLCASSGHPPETNEKLFFGSGTQLSVL.

This clone was seen more than once but under ten times. This chain links TRBV7-9 with TRBJ2-2; TRBD2 is a possible D gene (6 bases). Per germline, CDR1 SEHNR and CDR2 FQNEAQ (reference sequence). CDR3 length: 14 residues. The ends were cut back, 5 bases at V and 2 bases at J, with 9 bases in the middle. The CDR3 bases are TGTGCCAGCAGCCTGCGGGACAACACCGGGGAGCTGTTTTTT. This translates into CASSLRDNTGELFF.

V and J are TRBV2 and TRBJ1-1; D is possibly TRBD1 (6 bases). Germline assignment: CDR1 SNHLY and CDR2 FYNNEI. V was shortened by 8 bases and J by 3 bases, with 13 bases between the two germline ends. The CDR3 is 13 amino acids. The chain's CDR3 is CASVLRGDTEAFF. As DNA, the CDR3 is TGTGCCAGCGTCCTCAGGGGAGACACTGAAGCTTTCTTT.

This clone was seen once. The CDR3 DNA follows: TGTGCCAGCAGCGGAGGGAGGGACCCATTGGATTCACCCCTCCACTTT. The encoded protein is CASSGGRDPLDSPLHF. The chain joins TRBV7-9 to TRBJ1-6; tentatively, D is TRBD1 (5 bases). Germline V gene sequence: CDR1 SEHNR, CDR2 FQNEAQ (reference sequence). CDR3 length: 16 amino acids. V lost 5 bases, J lost 8 bases, and 19 bases lay in between.

V and J are TRBV2 and TRBJ2-2, with D uncertain. The CDR3 runs to 14 residues. CDR1 is SNHLY, CDR2 FYNNEI, per germline. The V gene lost 3 bases and the J gene lost 8 bases, with 13 bases spanning the gap. The CDR3: CASSDYLSTGELFF. CDR3 sequence (DNA): TGTGCCAGCAGTGATTATCTATCAACGGGGGAGCTGTTTTTT.

V is TRBV7-3 and J is TRBJ2-2; TRBD1 matches at 9 bases. CDR1 SGHTA and CDR2 FQGTGA come from the germline V gene. This CDR3 comprises 14 residues. The V and J ends lost 5 bases and 8 bases, in that order; junction bases with no gene match: 6. The CDR3 region has the DNA TGTGCCAGCAGCCGGGACAGGGTAGAGGGGGAGCTGTTTTTT. This translates into CASSRDRVEGELFF.

This clone has only one observation. The rearrangement joins TRBV14 to TRBJ1-2; D not resolved. Germline loops: CDR1 SGHDN, CDR2 FVKESK. The CDR3 is 12 residues long. V was cut by 4 bases and J by 7 bases, with 10 bases left in between. DNA for the CDR3: TGTGCCAGCAGCCCTGGTGCGATTGGCTACACCTTC. This codes for CASSPGAIGYTF.

The rearrangement links TRBV12-3 or TRBV12-4 to TRBJ2-7, with TRBD1 matching over 9 bases. With 3 bases clipped from V and 5 bases from J, the junction kept 2 bases outside the gene matches. The CDR3 totals 13 residues. The DNA of the CDR3 is TGTGCCAGCAGTTTGCGACAGGGGGACGAGCAGTACTTC. It translates to CASSLRQGDEQYF.

V and J are TRBV6-2 or TRBV6-3 and TRBJ1-2; TRBD1 is a possible D gene (5 bases). The CDR3 extends over 15 amino acids. Per germline, CDR1 MNHEY and CDR2 SVGEGT. V shed 0 bases and J shed 2 bases, with 10 bases lying between them. The CDR3 DNA reads as TGTGCCAGCAGTTACTCCCGGGACTGGAACTATGGCTACACCTTC. Its protein product is CASSYSRDWNYGYTF.